This entry concerns a single TCR beta chain. The clone's antigen remains unknown. Base qualities were left out, and no much larger clone turns up one base away. Receptor libraries were prepared by the immunoSEQ multiplex PCR assay. For the multiplex PCR, a mixture combining 60 forward primers for TCR Vbeta segments and 13 reverse primers for TCR Jbeta segments was used. A multiplex PCR assay on genomic DNA amplified the CDR3 region of rearranged TCR beta genes. Amplified TCR beta libraries were sequenced as 87-base-pair reads on the Illumina HiSeq System. Per the source publication's procedure: A later analysis tallied 75 million to 85 million unique TCR beta chains across the 666 repertoires, and around 10 million of those chains were shared by two or more donors. A nearest-neighbor algorithm error-corrected the raw reads and collapsed the reads into unique sequences, merging closely related sequences to remove PCR and sequencing errors. V, D and J gene segments were assigned by aligning CDR3 sequences to IMGT reference sequences. For a sequence to be retained, a match of at least six nucleotides to both a V gene segment and a J gene segment was required. Rearrangements were called productive when the CDR3 lacked stop codons and stayed in frame with V and J; all others were non-productive. Following IMGT convention, CDR3 was defined as the stretch from the second conserved V-encoded cysteine up to the conserved J-encoded phenylalanine. The earlier analysis of some 550 of the donors excluded any sequence lacking an unambiguous match to a single V gene segment. In an earlier analysis of around 600 of the donors, V segments were called functional above 56.7% productive rearrangements and were called segregating when the between-donor standard deviation exceeded 5%. A statistical classification framework was built to diagnose cytomegalovirus status from the catalog of TCR beta chain sequences. In a later analysis, V and J genes were assigned by comparing TCR nucleotide sequences against IMGT/GENE-DB human TR gene sequences. In a later analysis, CDR3 sequences and most-parsimonious VDJ recombination scenarios were assigned using the TCRdist pipeline. In a later analysis, each TCR beta chain was defined by its CDR3 amino acid sequence together with its V-gene family, and reads lacking a unique V-gene family were excluded. To address suspected cross-contamination and a sequencing artifact, a later analysis removed some 620 highly shared, low-generation-probability nucleotide sequences. In a later analysis, a clonal expansion index was calculated for each public chain from normalized within-repertoire ranks of inferred template counts. A later analysis computed generation probabilities with a VDJ recombination model fitted to out-of-frame rearrangements, and checked the results against IGoR. In a later analysis, hypergeometric tests were used to score TCR-TCR, TCR-HLA and TCR-CMV co-occurrence, with a repertoire-size bias correction applied to TCR pairs. False discovery rates were estimated in a later analysis by permuting HLA or CMV assignments 20 times. In a later analysis, co-occurring TCRs were grouped with DBSCAN, and TCRdist sequence similarity was added when clustering was performed within HLA-allele-positive subsets. For co-occurrence clustering, repertoires with fewer than 30,000 or more than 120,000 public chains were excluded, along with a handful of repertoires with anomalous nucleotide sharing. TCRdb's version of the immuneACCESS table is confined to in-frame rearrangements and falls short of the full clone set. An unresolved V gene accounts for under half of the shortfall where checked; the remainder is of unknown origin. V, J and clone size reflect that table, while D and trimming were determined from the DNA. A total of 110,000 to 150,000 clones appear in this sample, around 80% of them only once. About 4.1% of the sample rests with the top ten.

In total, approximately 700 healthy bone marrow donors made up the cohort. All cohort members were sampled while nominally healthy, although unrecorded immune exposures were likely present. The donor tested CMV seropositive and was one of the 289 seropositive cohort members. Every donor gave a peripheral blood sample, and the peripheral blood mononuclear cells from that sample were used for TCR beta sequencing. Genomic DNA was extracted from the blood cell samples with the Qiagen DNeasy Blood Extraction Kit. CDR1 LNHDA and CDR2 SQIVND are derived from the germline V gene (reference sequence). Including the terminal cysteine and phenylalanine, the CDR3 comprises 14 residues. Only the CDR3 DNA is retained, 42 bases long and in frame from the first base. V ends up 11 bases short and J 6 bases short, with an unmatched junction base count of 13. The sample belongs to a study of cytomegalovirus exposure and HLA in healthy donors (dated by TCRdb to between 2016 and 2019). In the study overall: An earlier analysis of approximately 640 of the donors reported 250 to 300 Gb of sequence data and around 110 million unique TCR beta sequences from some 180 million T cells. A later genetic analysis took genome-wide SNP genotypes for about 55% of the 666 donors and used that subset as a discovery cohort. Typing coverage varied by locus: about 620-630 donors for A, B, C, DRB1 and DQB1; 522 for DQA1; about 570 for DPA1; around 490 for DPB1. A later analysis re-analyzed previously published TCR beta repertoires from roughly 600 donors and added high-resolution HLA genotyping to study TCR occurrence patterns. Donor age, sex, ethnicity and CMV serostatus were compiled together with the repertoire data. The study was designed to test whether signatures of past pathogen exposure could be identified by cataloging public T cell receptors. A separate validation cohort of roughly 120 different subjects was used in addition to the approximately 670-subject first cohort. HLA typing included class I and class II loci at four-digit resolution. Because of strong linkage in the cohort, roughly five DR-DQ haplotypes were treated as single units for association and clustering. Among 398 genotyped donors of the cohort, an average of 235,054 unique TCR beta nucleotide sequences were sequenced per donor, around 18% of them non-productive. Among the roughly 400 genotyped donors, approximately 82% belonged to the genetic ancestry cluster associated with self-reported Caucasian donors. Rather than drawing on any new phenotypic data, the later analysis identified candidate immune exposures from TCR beta sequences and the way those sequences occurred across donors. The study used immunosequencing to profile the T cell repertoires of 666 subjects and linked those repertoires to cytomegalovirus serostatus. To decide whether each TCR beta V gene segment behaved as functional or pseudogenic, an earlier analysis of fewer than 750 of the donors relied on high-throughput TCR beta sequencing. An early release that covered approximately 600 HLA-typed donors contained around 300 gigabases of sequencing data and 75 million to 100 million unique TCR sequences. High-throughput TCR immunosequencing, statistical association of individual TCRs with disease status, and machine learning were combined to predict cytomegalovirus infection status. All discovery cohort repertoires had been generated on a single sequencing platform.

Broad study findings and their caveats: The 87-base-pair reads could not distinguish some IMGT-functional V segments, including TRBV6-2 and TRBV6-3, so those segments were excluded. Compared with the approximately 720-donor mean, donors in an Asian-associated ancestry cluster had fewer N-insertions in productive TCRs, according to a later genetic analysis. A later analysis found that TCR association rates varied across HLA loci, with DRB1 alleles showing the most associated TCRs and HLA-C alleles the fewest. An earlier analysis of several hundred of the donors showed that most TCR beta V segments appeared in productive rearrangements either about 87% or about 30% of the time, which broadly matched IMGT annotations. In a later analysis, some 17,000 TCR beta sequences were associated with specific HLA alleles at a false discovery rate of 0.05. Because counts were too low, seventeen rarely observed V segments, including chromosome 9 orphons, were excluded from the earlier analysis of 587 of the donors. In the study, around 150 TCR beta chains were listed as associated with cytomegalovirus. According to a later analysis, parvovirus B19, influenza, CMV and Epstein-Barr virus appeared linked to several top co-occurrence clusters. Cytomegalovirus status was reported to be diagnosed by the classifier with high specificity and sensitivity in both the original and validation cohorts. A later genetic analysis associated a missense DCLRE1C variant with V-gene and J-gene trimming of TCR beta chains, and an independent cohort replicated the association. A further reported finding was that TCR beta sequences accurately predicted the HLA-A and HLA-B alleles for most subjects in the first cohort. Linkage disequilibrium might explain the correlated functional status among segregating V segments, but an unknown experimental factor could not be excluded. While some public TCRs were present in many individuals, most TCR sequences turned up only very rarely across donors. Three of the identified cytomegalovirus-associated TCR beta chains were confirmed in vitro to be specific for cytomegalovirus antigens. According to a later analysis, most CMV-associated TCR beta chains appeared to be HLA-restricted, and the HLA associations seemed to be driven largely by CMV exposure. Assigning TCR associations to individual alleles was difficult when HLA alleles, especially DR and DQ, strongly co-occurred. Because some donors lacked HLA typing at each locus, the association tests relied only on the typed subset. The sequencing pipeline was judged likely to have produced a cluster of highly shared sequence variants as a technical artifact. The cohort was sequenced for TCR beta chains only, and without alpha or paired-chain data the features that could be detected were limited. The authors suggested that the approach could potentially be generalized to other disease states and immunological phenotypes. In a later analysis, HLA-associated TCR beta chains showed more clonal expansion and lower generation probabilities than non-associated chains that were equally common. For the cohort, immune exposure information was limited to CMV serostatus. Presence/absence analyses assumed roughly uniform sequencing depth across donors, an assumption that may not hold.

The chain couples TRBV19 to TRBJ2-3; TRBD2 matches 8 bases in the middle. This TCR came from a woman between 35 and 50 years old in good health and CMV-seropositive. Sequenced input: PBMCs. The CDR3 amino acid sequence is: CAARWLAGPDTQYF. The DNA is TGTGCCGCCCGGTGGCTAGCGGGCCCCGATACGCAGTATTTT.